These T cell receptor beta chains were read from a single sample in a study of T cells of healthy individuals. MiXCR, applied by TCRdb to the 5' RACE reads, yields one record per CDR3 protein. The sample yields over 95,000 distinct CDR3 sequences, 17% seen once. Every receptor here comes from a human donor in good health. The CDR3 runs from the conserved cysteine through the conserved F or W. The D gene is left open where the match is weak. Clone size is stated in some rows and not others, as once, few, many or a class when expanded.

J: TRBJ1-3
V: TRBV7-8
D: TRBD1
size: many
DNA: TGTGCCAGCAGCCGAGCAGGGGGCGCTGGAAACACCATATATTTT
CDR3: CASSRAGGAGNTIYF

J: TRBJ2-5
V: TRBV20-1
D: .
size: few
DNA: TGCAGTGCGGGAAAAGGTAGCGGCCAAGAGACCCAGTACTTC
CDR3: CSAGKGSGQETQYF

J: TRBJ2-3
V: TRBV6-2/TRBV6-3
D: .
size: .
DNA: TGTGCCAGCAGTCACCAGTTCGAGGCAGATACGCAGTATTTT
CDR3: CASSHQFEADTQYF

J: TRBJ1-4
V: TRBV11-2
D: .
size: few
DNA: TGTGCCAGCAGCTCGATACAGGGCGTACTGTTTTTT
CDR3: CASSSIQGVLFF

J: TRBJ2-5
V: TRBV12-3/TRBV12-4
D: .
size: few
DNA: TGTGCCAGCAGTACGAAGGAGACCCAGTACTTC
CDR3: CASSTKETQYF

J: TRBJ1-1
V: TRBV15
D: .
size: many
DNA: TGTGCCACCAGCAGAGAAAGGGGGTTGGGAGCTTTCTTT
CDR3: CATSRERGLGAFF

J: TRBJ2-7
V: TRBV20-1
D: .
size: .
DNA: TGCAGTGCTAGTATTAGCGAAGGTTGGTACGAGCAGTACTTC
CDR3: CSASISEGWYEQYF

J: TRBJ2-2
V: TRBV13
D: .
size: many
DNA: TGTGCCAGCAGCAAGGGGCCCGGGGAGCTGTTTTTT
CDR3: CASSKGPGELFF

J: TRBJ2-1
V: TRBV7-3
D: .
size: .
DNA: TGTGCCAGCAGCTTAACACCAGCTCCCGACGATGAGCAGTTCTTC
CDR3: CASSLTPAPDDEQFF

J: TRBJ1-5
V: TRBV7-2
D: .
size: .
DNA: TGTGCCAGCAGCCCACCTAGCTCGGGGCAGCCCCAGCATTTT
CDR3: CASSPPSSGQPQHF

J: TRBJ2-1
V: TRBV20-1
D: .
size: .
DNA: TGCAGTGCTAGAGAGGGACACGACAATGAGCAGTTCTTC
CDR3: CSAREGHDNEQFF

J: TRBJ1-1
V: TRBV18
D: .
size: .
DNA: TGTGCCAGCTCACTTTACGGCCCTACAGTTACTGAAGCTTTCTTT
CDR3: CASSLYGPTVTEAFF

J: TRBJ2-2
V: TRBV20-1
D: .
size: once
DNA: TGCAGTGCTAGAGATGCGCGGGCAGCCAACACCGGGGAGCTGTTTTTT
CDR3: CSARDARAANTGELFF

J: TRBJ1-5
V: TRBV20-1
D: .
size: many
DNA: TGCAGTGCTAGGGAAAAGAATCAGCCCCAGCATTTT
CDR3: CSAREKNQPQHF

J: TRBJ2-3
V: TRBV7-6
D: TRBD1
size: .
DNA: TGTGCCAGCAGCATTGGACAGGGTGGCACAGATACGCAGTATTTT
CDR3: CASSIGQGGTDTQYF

J: TRBJ1-2
V: TRBV28
D: .
size: few
DNA: TGTGCCAGCAGTTTATACAGGAACTATGGCTACACCTTC
CDR3: CASSLYRNYGYTF

J: TRBJ2-7
V: TRBV11-2
D: .
size: .
DNA: TGTGCCAGCAGCACCGGGACACATTCCGAGCAGTACTTC
CDR3: CASSTGTHSEQYF

J: TRBJ1-5
V: TRBV28
D: .
size: .
DNA: TGTGCCAGCAACCCAGGGGTCAGCAATCAGCCCCAGCATTTT
CDR3: CASNPGVSNQPQHF

J: TRBJ2-7
V: TRBV7-8
D: .
size: .
DNA: TGTGCCAGCAGCTTAGCTTTGACGGTCCCCTACGAGCAGTACTTC
CDR3: CASSLALTVPYEQYF

J: TRBJ2-4
V: TRBV28
D: .
size: few
DNA: TGTGCCAGCAGGGATGATACCAAAAACATTCAGTACTTC
CDR3: CASRDDTKNIQYF

J: TRBJ2-4
V: TRBV7-2
D: .
size: .
DNA: TGTGCCAGCAGCTTCGACAAATATGGCATTCAGTACTTC
CDR3: CASSFDKYGIQYF

J: TRBJ2-1
V: TRBV20-1
D: .
size: .
DNA: TGCAGTGCTAGACCGGGGGGCCTCTACAATGAGCAGTTCTTC
CDR3: CSARPGGLYNEQFF

J: TRBJ2-1
V: TRBV11-3
D: TRBD2
size: few
DNA: TGTGCCAGCAGCTTAGGGACTAGCGGGGAGTCCTACAATGAGCAGTTCTTC
CDR3: CASSLGTSGESYNEQFF

J: TRBJ2-3
V: TRBV20-1
D: .
size: many
DNA: TGCAGTGCTAGAGATATCCCTAGCTCAGATACGCAGTATTTT
CDR3: CSARDIPSSDTQYF

J: TRBJ1-2
V: TRBV6-2/TRBV6-3
D: .
size: few
DNA: TGTGCCACCCAAAGCGGTAGAACTCGAGGCTACACCTTC
CDR3: CATQSGRTRGYTF

J: TRBJ2-7
V: TRBV21-1
D: .
size: .
DNA: TGTGCCAGCACCAAGGGGGGCGGGTCCGCTAATTCCTCCTACGAGCAGTACTTC
CDR3: CASTKGGGSANSSYEQYF

J: TRBJ2-7
V: TRBV3-1
D: .
size: .
DNA: TGTGCCAGCAGCGAACAGGGTTCCTCCTACGAGCAGTACTTC
CDR3: CASSEQGSSYEQYF

J: TRBJ2-1
V: TRBV9
D: TRBD1
size: few
DNA: TGTGCCAGCAGCGCGACAGGGGGGGTCCACAATGAGCAGTTCTTC
CDR3: CASSATGGVHNEQFF

J: TRBJ2-1
V: TRBV12-3/TRBV12-4
D: TRBD2
size: few
DNA: TGTGCCAGCAGCCGGACTAGCGGGGGGGCAGGGGAGCAGTTCTTC
CDR3: CASSRTSGGAGEQFF

J: TRBJ2-3
V: TRBV7-8
D: TRBD1
size: .
DNA: TGTGCCAGCAGCCAGCGAGGGGGCCGCGAAGATACGCAGTATTTT
CDR3: CASSQRGGREDTQYF

J: TRBJ1-1
V: TRBV20-1
D: .
size: few
DNA: TGCAGTGCTAGAGATAGCAAGAACACTGAAGCTTTCTTT
CDR3: CSARDSKNTEAFF

J: TRBJ1-2
V: TRBV10-3
D: TRBD1
size: .
DNA: TGTGCCATTGAAGGGACAGGGGTCTCCTATGGCTACACCTTC
CDR3: CAIEGTGVSYGYTF

J: TRBJ1-1
V: TRBV6-5
D: .
size: .
DNA: TGTGCCAGCAGTTCCGAGGGACACTTGAACACTGAAGCTTTCTTT
CDR3: CASSSEGHLNTEAFF

J: TRBJ2-1
V: TRBV19
D: .
size: few
DNA: TGTGCCAGTCTTGGCAGGGGTACAAGTGAGGAGCAGTTCTTC
CDR3: CASLGRGTSEEQFF

J: TRBJ2-1
V: TRBV21-1
D: .
size: few
DNA: TGTGCCAGCACTCAGGGGGCCAACACCTACAATGAGCAGTTCTTC
CDR3: CASTQGANTYNEQFF

J: TRBJ2-6
V: TRBV11-2
D: .
size: few
DNA: TGTGCCAGCAGCTTAGGGGGATTGGGCACCTACTCTGGGGCCAACGTCCTGACTTTC
CDR3: CASSLGGLGTYSGANVLTF

J: TRBJ2-7
V: TRBV5-1
D: .
size: many
DNA: TGCGCCAGCAGCTACCAAACAGGCGTCTATGACGAGCAGTACTTC
CDR3: CASSYQTGVYDEQYF

J: TRBJ2-1
V: TRBV6-2/TRBV6-3
D: .
size: .
DNA: TGTGCCAGCAGTGCCTCGACCCAAGACAATGAGCAGTTCTTC
CDR3: CASSASTQDNEQFF

J: TRBJ2-2
V: TRBV12-3/TRBV12-4
D: TRBD1
size: .
DNA: TGTGCCAGCAGTCCCCGGGACAGGGGGACTGGGGAGCTGTTTTTT
CDR3: CASSPRDRGTGELFF

J: TRBJ2-5
V: TRBV28
D: .
size: .
DNA: TGTGCCAGCAGTTTCGGCGGCCCCGAGGGTGAGACCCAGTACTTC
CDR3: CASSFGGPEGETQYF

J: TRBJ1-6
V: TRBV4-1
D: .
size: few
DNA: TGCGCCAGCAGCCAAGTCTTCGGTAGCGAGGGTTCACCCCTCCACTTT
CDR3: CASSQVFGSEGSPLHF

J: TRBJ2-7
V: TRBV9
D: .
size: few
DNA: TGTGCCAGCAGCGTAGCGGTAGACAGGTCCTACGAGCAGTACTTC
CDR3: CASSVAVDRSYEQYF